This TCR beta chain was profiled in a study of cytotoxic CD8 clonotypes in ibrutinib-treated CLL. Study details: Samples showed on average 255,043 productive templates and about 94,000 productive rearrangements.

Clones were sequenced by immunoSEQ multiplex PCR, and TCRdb holds only the in-frame ones, with some missing. This repertoire shows over 150,000 clones, about 80% found once; its top ten account for approximately 2%. Unmatched junction bases numbered 6, after V lost 1 base and J lost 8 bases. CDR1 is SGHTA, CDR2 FQGTGA, per germline. CDR3 length: 15 amino acids. The sequenced sample was PBMCs, obtained after 12 months of ibrutinib treatment. The V call is TRBV7-3, the J call TRBJ2-1; 9 bases fit TRBD2. The sequence was obtained from a human donor with chronic lymphocytic leukemia. The CDR3 nucleotides are TGTGCCAGCAGCTTAATGGCGGGAGGGAGAGATGAGCAGTTCTTC. The encoded protein is CASSLMAGGRDEQFF.